One and the same sample provided the 5 T cell receptor beta chains below, sequenced in a study of tumor-infiltrating lymphocytes in primary liver carcinoma. Production of TCR beta cDNA used about 500 ng total RNA together with a constant-region primer. Construction of TCR beta libraries relied on three successive nested multiplex PCR rounds employing slightly modified ARM-PCR. It was with TRBV1-TRBV30 forward primers and a C-beta reverse primer that the first two PCR rounds were run, at around 11 cycles each. TCRdb reanalysed the multiplex PCR reads using MiXCR and keeps one entry per CDR3 protein. The data hold fewer than 200,000 distinct CDR3 sequences, with 85% observed a single time. Investigators took RNA and DNA out together from approximately 22-30 mg of unsorted bulk tissue. Sequenced material: tumor tissue from primary liver carcinoma. These receptors originate from a middle-aged man with primary liver carcinoma and hepatitis B virus infection.

About this clonotype itself: An end of the junction does not agree with germline; a read error may underlie this. This chain connects TRBV13 to TRBJ2-3; 7 nucleotides line up with TRBD2. The germline V gene has CDR1 PRHDT and CDR2 FYEKMQ (reference sequence). This CDR3 is 15 amino acids long. In DNA form, the CDR3 reads TGTGCCAACAGTCAAGGAGGGAGGGGCACAGATACTCAGTATTTT. It yields the protein CANSQGGRGTDTQYF.

This clonotype is a singleton in its sample. This chain uses TRBV7-2 with TRBJ2-3, with TRBD1 matching over 10 bases. CDR3 length: 15 residues. The trim removed 5 bases at V and 2 bases at J, leaving 4 bases unmatched. Germline CDR1 reads SGHTA; CDR2 reads FQGNSA. The CDR3 reads CTSSRGTGVTDTQYF. In DNA, the CDR3 is TGTACCAGCAGCCGGGGGACAGGGGTCACAGATACGCAGTATTTT.

As for this clonotype: Its ends do not fully match the called genes, so a read error is possible. The gene calls are TRBV12-3 or TRBV12-4 and TRBJ2-5, with unresolved D. The CDR3 is 14 amino acids. The CDR3 DNA reads as TGTGCCAGCAGTACCGAGACATGCGGAGAGAACCAGTACTTC. It is translated as CASSTETCGENQYF.

This clonotype showed up many times. The V call is TRBV28, the J call TRBJ1-2, with D unclear. Trimming stripped 3 bases from V and 3 bases from J, with 8 bases between. This CDR3 has 13 amino acids. Germline CDR1 is MDHEN and CDR2 is SYDVKM. The CDR3 loop reads CASSLVTDYGYTF. The CDR3 DNA reads as TGTGCCAGCAGTTTGGTCACAGACTATGGCTACACCTTC.

As regards this clonotype: An end of the junction differs from the germline gene, which may be a read error. DNA of the CDR3: TGTGCCTGTTCCGCTGGGACTAGAACCCCGCAGTATTTC. It codes for CACSAGTRTPQYF. The chain recombines TRBV6-2 or TRBV6-3 with TRBJ2-3, with 8 bases that match TRBD2. The germline V gene has CDR1 MNHEY and CDR2 SVGEGT. The length of the CDR3 is 13 residues.